What follows are 23 T cell receptor beta chains derived from one specimen sequenced in a study of response to subunit inactivated influenza vaccine. One entry per CDR3 protein, called by TCRdb with MiXCR from the RT-PCR reads. The profile covers around 470,000 distinct CDR3 sequences, with roughly 7.6% appearing a single time and around 12% taken by the ten largest. Sequences were derived from PBMCs from blood, sampled 23 to 25 months after vaccination. The receptors come from a man in his fifties or sixties who received an inactivated influenza vaccine.

This clonotype turned up a few times. The chain recombines TRBV6-5 with TRBJ1-2; D gene unclear. The CDR3 length is 14 residues. Germline CDR1 and CDR2: MNHEY and SVGAGI. Deletions cut 3 bases from V and 3 bases from J, with 11 bases between. CDR3 sequence: CASSYGRTDYGYTF. The CDR3, as DNA: TGTGCCAGCAGTTATGGCAGAACCGACTATGGCTACACCTTC.

This clonotype has more than one count but fewer than ten. This chain links TRBV7-8 with TRBJ2-3; maybe TRBD2 (6 bases). The CDR3 extends over 16 amino acids. Trimming shortened V by 1 base and J by 0 bases, and 11 bases separated the two germline ends. Looked up from germline, CDR1 is SGHVS and CDR2 is FQNEAQ. The CDR3 protein is CASSLVGGTSTDTQYF. CDR3 DNA: TGTGCCAGCAGCTTAGTTGGGGGGACTAGCACAGATACGCAGTATTTT. The whole variable domain, remainder taken from reference TRBV7-8 and TRBJ2-3, is GAGVSQSPRYKVAKRGQDVALRCDPISGHVSLFWYQQALGQGPEFLTYFQNEAQLDKSGLPSDRFFAERPEGSVSTLKIQRTQQEDSAVYLCASSLVGGTSTDTQYFGPGTRLTVL.

The J gene is TRBJ2-2, the V gene TRBV4-3, with 11 bases fitting TRBD2. Germline V lookup: CDR1 LGHNA, CDR2 YSLEER. This CDR3 has 20 amino acids. Trimming took 0 bases from V and 2 from J; bases not matched to a gene: 11. The CDR3 sequence is CASSQELEIAGGPNTGELFF. Written as DNA, the CDR3 is TGCGCCAGCAGCCAAGAATTGGAAATAGCGGGGGGGCCCAACACCGGGGAGCTGTTTTTT.

The chain links TRBV5-5 to TRBJ2-1; TRBD2 agrees at 9 bases. The V gene end was trimmed by 0 bases and the J gene end by 5 bases; junction bases not matched to a gene: 6. Germline V lookup: CDR1 SGHKS, CDR2 YYEKEE (reference sequence). The CDR3 contains 16 residues. In DNA, the CDR3 is TGTGCCAGCAGCTTGGGGCTAGCGGGAAAGGACAATGAGCAGTTCTTC. Translating it yields CASSLGLAGKDNEQFF. Filled out from reference TRBV5-5 and TRBJ2-1, the complete variable domain reads DAGVTQSPTHLIKTRGQQVTLRCSPISGHKSVSWYQQVLGQGPQFIFQYYEKEERGRGNFPDRFSARQFPNYSSELNVNALLLGDSALYLCASSLGLAGKDNEQFFGPGTRLTVL.

The V call is TRBV6-6, the J call TRBJ1-1; tentative D call: TRBD1 (5 bases). Trimming left V 4 bases short and J 7 bases short, with 10 bases between. The CDR3 covers 12 residues. Germline V gene data show CDR1 as MNHNY and CDR2 as SVGAGI (reference sequence). This chain's CDR3 is CASSLGLVEAFF. Written as DNA, the CDR3 is TGTGCCAGCAGTTTGGGGCTTGTTGAAGCTTTCTTT.

This clonotype was detected only a few times. The V and J genes are TRBV4-3 and TRBJ2-7, with D uncertain. V shed 0 bases and J shed 2 bases, with 11 bases lying between them. The germline V gene has CDR1 LGHNA and CDR2 YSLEER. This CDR3 spans 15 amino acids. CDR3 amino acids: CASSQDRSRAYEQYF. CDR3 bases: TGCGCCAGCAGCCAAGACAGAAGCCGGGCCTACGAGCAGTACTTC.

This clonotype has a handful of counts. The chain links TRBV27 to TRBJ2-7, with D perhaps matching TRBD1 (6 bases). The CDR3 consists of 15 residues. V lost 2 bases, J lost 2 bases, and 13 bases lay in between. In germline, CDR1 is MNHEY, CDR2 SMNVEV (reference sequence). The CDR3 nucleotides are TGTGCCAGCAGTTTAGGAGCAGGGGCGCCCTACGAGCAGTACTTC. Protein: CASSLGAGAPYEQYF.

This clonotype has just a few counts. CDR3 sequence: CASRPTSGSFNEQFF. The CDR3 DNA sequence: TGTGCCAGCAGGCCGACTAGCGGGAGTTTCAATGAGCAGTTCTTC. V gene TRBV11-1 combines with J gene TRBJ2-1; 12 bases map to TRBD2. The CDR3 totals 15 residues. J was trimmed by 6 bases and V by 6 bases; bases with no gene match: 6. The germline V gene encodes CDR1 SGHAT and CDR2 FQDESV (reference sequence).

This clonotype was detected many times. The chain has TRBV7-2 and TRBJ2-7, with D hard to call. The length of the CDR3 is 16 residues. The ends were cut back, 2 bases at V and 1 base at J, with 15 bases in the middle. The germline CDR1 and CDR2 sequences are SGHTA and FQGNSA. This chain's CDR3 is CASSLRYLSSSYEQYF. Here the CDR3 DNA reads TGTGCCAGCAGCTTAAGGTACCTAAGCTCATCCTACGAGCAGTACTTC.

The chain uses TRBV20-1 and TRBJ2-7; 7 positions match TRBD2. CDR1 is DFQATT, CDR2 SNEGSKA, per germline (reference sequence). CDR3 size: 14 residues. Trimming at V came to 2 bases and at J to 3 bases, leaving 7 bases not matched to a gene. CDR3 sequence (DNA): TGCAGTGCTAGAAGGGCGGGAGTGCTCTACGAGCAGTACTTC. Residues: CSARRAGVLYEQYF.

This chain joins TRBV20-1 and TRBJ2-3; D not certain. CDR1 DFQATT and CDR2 SNEGSKA come from the germline V gene (reference sequence). Trimming took off 2 bases at V and 3 bases at J, with 9 bases between the two ends. The CDR3 is 13 residues long. The CDR3 DNA reads as TGCAGTGCTAGACCGAGCGAGACAGATACGCAGTATTTT. It yields the protein CSARPSETDTQYF.

This sequence joins TRBV28 and TRBJ1-3, with D tentatively TRBD1 (5 bases). CDR1 and CDR2 from the germline V gene are MDHEN and SYDVKM. CDR3 length: 15 residues. With 3 bases removed from V and 0 bases from J, the gap between germline ends came to 9 bases. CDR3 in amino acids: CASSLGVFSGNTIYF. CDR3 nucleotide sequence: TGTGCCAGCAGTTTGGGGGTCTTCTCTGGAAACACCATATATTTT. Combining the CDR3 with reference TRBV28 and TRBJ1-3 gives the whole variable domain DVKVTQSSRYLVKRTGEKVFLECVQDMDHENMFWYRQDPGLGLRLIYFSYDVKMKEKGDIPEGYSVSREKKERFSLILESASTNQTSMYLCASSLGVFSGNTIYFGEGSWLTVV.

The chain employs TRBV9 and TRBJ2-1, with TRBD2 matching over 10 bases. Germline V CDR1 and CDR2: SGDLS, YYNGEE. Trimming at V came to 0 bases and at J to 5 bases, leaving 2 bases not matched to a gene. The CDR3 length is 15 residues. The CDR3 DNA reads as TGTGCCAGCAGCGTAGCTAGCGGGAGCCACAATGAGCAGTTCTTC. The encoded protein is CASSVASGSHNEQFF.

This clonotype was recorded a few times. The chain employs TRBV15 and TRBJ2-7; D is undetermined. The germline V gene has CDR1 LNHNV and CDR2 YYDKDF (reference sequence). This CDR3 is 13 amino acids long. Deletions cut 4 bases from V and 4 bases from J, with 11 bases between. CDR3 coding DNA: TGTGCCACCAGCACAGGAAGTGAGTACGAGCAGTACTTC. The encoded protein is CATSTGSEYEQYF.

The chain links TRBV12-3 or TRBV12-4 to TRBJ2-5; either TRBD1 or TRBD2 may supply D (5 bases each). This CDR3 has 13 amino acids. V lost 3 bases and J 5 bases, leaving 10 bases between the germline ends. DNA of the CDR3: TGTGCCAGCAGTTTCAGGGAGCAGGAGACCCAGTACTTC. Protein sequence: CASSFREQETQYF.

Only a few counts were recorded for this clonotype. The J gene is TRBJ1-1, the V gene TRBV12-3 or TRBV12-4, with D tentatively TRBD1 (6 bases). The V end was cut by 8 bases, the J end by 4 bases, with 20 bases between. The length of the CDR3 is 15 residues. The CDR3 nucleotides read TGTGCCAGCCTCGACAGGCTCCCCATGGGCACTGAAGCTTTCTTT. It specifies CASLDRLPMGTEAFF.

This clonotype was seen ten or more times. The chain is built from TRBV12-3 or TRBV12-4 and TRBJ2-5; perhaps D is TRBD1 or TRBD2 (6 bases each). V was shortened by 2 bases and J by 5 bases, with 12 bases between the two germline ends. The CDR3 spans 14 residues. The CDR3 is CASSLFGGWETQYF. CDR3 coding DNA: TGTGCCAGCAGTTTATTCGGGGGCTGGGAGACCCAGTACTTC.

This clonotype has only a few counts. The chain is built from TRBV7-6 and TRBJ2-3; D ambiguous. The germline V gene has CDR1 SGHVS and CDR2 FNYEAQ. This CDR3 has 15 amino acids. Trimming removed 3 bases at V and 2 bases at J, with 12 bases between. DNA for the CDR3: TGTGCCAGCAGCTTTACCCACGTTATCACAGATACGCAGTATTTT. Amino acids: CASSFTHVITDTQYF.

This clonotype was seen repeatedly, ten times or more. The V call is TRBV6-1, the J call TRBJ2-6; tentatively, D is TRBD2 (5 bases). The CDR3 covers 14 residues. Trimming removed 7 bases from V and 6 bases from J, with 13 bases in between. Germline V gene data show CDR1 as MNHNS and CDR2 as SASEGT. The CDR3 protein is CASKVALSANVLTF. The CDR3 DNA reads TGTGCCAGCAAAGTAGCGCTCTCGGCCAACGTCCTGACTTTC.

This clonotype has more than one count but fewer than ten. The rearrangement links TRBV6-2 or TRBV6-3 to TRBJ2-1; 10 bases agree with TRBD2. Germline values: CDR1 MNHEY, CDR2 SVGEGT. V lost 3 bases and J lost 10; bases outside the gene matches: 6. The CDR3 length is 14 residues. CDR3 coding DNA: TGTGCCAGCAGTTATCCAGCGGGAGGGCGCGAGCAGTTCTTC. Translated, it gives CASSYPAGGREQFF.

This clonotype was detected ten times or more. The chain recombines TRBV5-1 with TRBJ2-5; D gene ambiguous. The CDR3 runs to 14 residues. CDR1 is SGHRS and CDR2 is YFSETQ in the germline V gene. Between the trimmed V and J ends, which lost 0 bases and 5 bases, there was a span of 11 bases. The CDR3 sequence is CASSLANYMETQYF. The CDR3 DNA follows: TGCGCCAGCAGCTTGGCCAACTATATGGAGACCCAGTACTTC.

In the case of this clonotype: Since a much larger clone is just one base distant, this may be a read error. CDR3 region: CASSQGPNTEAFF. CDR3 coding DNA: TGTGCCAGCAGCCAAGGACCGAACACTGAAGCTTTCTTT. The chain employs TRBV2 and TRBJ1-1; D unclear. Germline CDR1 and CDR2: SNHLY and FYNNEI. The length of the CDR3 is 13 residues. V gave up 6 bases and J gave up 1 base, with 9 bases separating them.

This clonotype was recorded a few times. V gene TRBV5-1 combines with J gene TRBJ2-7; 7 bases map to TRBD1. Trimming removed 0 bases from V and 2 bases from J; junction bases left unmatched: 5. Germline V gene sequence: CDR1 SGHRS, CDR2 YFSETQ. This CDR3 comprises 15 residues. CDR3 region: CASSLAIGQAYEQYF. CDR3 sequence (DNA): TGCGCCAGCAGCTTGGCCATTGGACAGGCCTACGAGCAGTACTTC.